The next 12 T cell receptor beta chains were all read from a single sample in a study of T cells in Graves' hyperthyroidism and ophthalmopathy (dated by TCRdb to the late 2010s). Receptor libraries were prepared by multiplex PCR. The reads were generated on an Illumina HiSeq 2000. Amplification of TCR beta CDR3 regions was carried out from RNA transcripts. A first-round RT-PCR of the TCR CDR3 used the HTBI primer set with the Qiagen OneStep RT-PCR kit. TCRdb cleaned the public reads at Q25 with fastp, built clones with MiXCR and kept in-frame beta chains. One record per CDR3 amino acid sequence lists the most common genes and DNA. Counted in this sample were roughly 99,000 distinct CDR3 sequences; 16% of them appeared once. The ten largest make up about 45% of the sample. The source material was blood. These TCRs come from a woman aged 50 to 60 with Graves' hyperthyroidism.

The chain carries TRBV28 and TRBJ2-7; D gene ambiguous. Germline V gene sequence: CDR1 MDHEN, CDR2 SYDVKM. Trimming removed 5 bases from V and 3 bases from J, with 11 bases in between. The CDR3 loop spans 13 amino acids. For the CDR3, the DNA is TGTGCCAGCAGTAACCGGCTTAGCTACGAGCAGTACTTC. Translated: CASSNRLSYEQYF.

The chain recombines TRBV19 with TRBJ2-2; D ambiguous. The germline V gene encodes CDR1 LNHDA and CDR2 SQIVND (reference sequence). Trimming removed 3 bases from V and 7 bases from J, with 15 bases in between. The CDR3 covers 15 residues. This CDR3 is CASSIWPPGNGELFF. CDR3 DNA: TGTGCCAGTAGTATCTGGCCGCCAGGTAACGGGGAGCTGTTTTTT.

This clonotype was found many times. V gene TRBV15 combines with J gene TRBJ1-1; 7 bases fit TRBD1. Germline CDR1 and CDR2: LNHNV and YYDKDF (reference sequence). The CDR3 spans 13 residues. Trimming cost V 8 bases and J 5 bases; bases outside gene matches: 8. The CDR3 region has the DNA TGTGCCACCTGGGCAACCAGGGGGACTGAAGCTTTCTTT. It translates to CATWATRGTEAFF.

This clonotype was seen at least ten times. This sequence joins TRBV28 and TRBJ2-7; 8 bases align to TRBD2. The CDR3 has 15 residues. V lost 1 base to trimming and J lost 1 base; unmatched junction nucleotides: 3. Germline CDR1 reads MDHEN; CDR2 reads SYDVKM. This chain's CDR3 is CASSLSSGLSYEQYF. CDR3 bases: TGTGCCAGCAGTTTATCTAGCGGGTTGTCCTACGAGCAGTACTTC.

The table lists this clonotype with many counts. The chain uses TRBV6-2 or TRBV6-3 and TRBJ2-1; TRBD2 matches at 9 bases. From germline, CDR1 is MNHEY and CDR2 SVGEGT. J was trimmed by 7 bases and V by 0 bases; bases with no gene match: 7. There are 16 residues in the CDR3. Written as DNA, the CDR3 is TGTGCCAGCAGTTACTCGCGGCGGGAGGGTCGTAATGAGCAGTTCTTC. The encoded protein is CASSYSRREGRNEQFF.

This clonotype was picked up many times. V usage is TRBV14 and J usage is TRBJ2-5, with D hard to call. The CDR3 loop spans 13 amino acids. The V end was cut by 3 bases, the J end by 2 bases, with 7 bases between. CDR1 SGHDN and CDR2 FVKESK come from the germline V gene. The DNA of the CDR3 is TGTGCCAGCAGCCAGACGGAGCAAGAGACCCAGTACTTC. This encodes CASSQTEQETQYF.

This clonotype showed up many times. The V gene is TRBV10-1, the J gene TRBJ2-7, with a tentative D call TRBD2 (5 bases). With 5 bases removed from V and 2 bases from J, the gap between germline ends came to 10 bases. Germline V lookup: CDR1 WNHNN, CDR2 SYGVQD (reference sequence). This CDR3 comprises 13 residues. The CDR3 coding sequence is TGCGCCAGCAGTCCCGGGAAGACCTACGAGCAGTACTTC. This gives the protein CASSPGKTYEQYF.

In this sample, this clonotype turned up many times. The chain is built from TRBV5-1 and TRBJ2-7; a possible D gene is TRBD2 (6 bases). Trimming removed 4 bases from V and 6 bases from J, with 26 bases in between. Looked up from germline, CDR1 is SGHRS and CDR2 is YFSETQ. CDR3 length: 17 amino acids. The DNA for the CDR3 is TGCGCCAGCAGCCCGACTTTCGGGACGGAGGGAGCCCGCGAGCAGTACTTC. Its translation is CASSPTFGTEGAREQYF.

This clonotype was detected many times. The chain employs TRBV27 and TRBJ2-7; TRBD1 matches at 9 bases. The CDR3 is 14 residues long. Germline CDR1 reads MNHEY; CDR2 reads SMNVEV (reference sequence). Trimming removed 5 bases from V and 5 bases from J; junction bases left unmatched: 7. As DNA, the CDR3 is TGTGCCAGCAGTAGATCGGACAGGGGTAACGAGCAGTACGTC. It translates to CASSRSDRGNEQYV.

This clonotype was observed many times. CDR3 sequence reads: CASSLTGAAIDTQYF. The CDR3 DNA follows: TGCGCCAGCAGCCTAACGGGGGCGGCCATAGATACGCAGTATTTT. This chain joins TRBV5-1 and TRBJ2-3; D possibly uses TRBD1 or TRBD2 (6 bases each). The CDR3 totals 15 residues. V dropped 4 bases and J dropped 5 bases, with 17 bases sitting between them. Germline CDR1 is SGHRS and CDR2 is YFSETQ.

This clonotype was found many times. The chain joins TRBV28 to TRBJ2-3; D is undetermined. The CDR3 consists of 13 residues. V gave up 3 bases and J gave up 4 bases, with 8 bases separating them. Looked up from germline, CDR1 is MDHEN and CDR2 is SYDVKM. The CDR3 here is CASSFPDSDTQYF. The CDR3 nucleotides are TGTGCCAGCAGTTTCCCGGATTCAGATACGCAGTATTTT.

This clonotype was observed many times. V gene TRBV20-1 combines with J gene TRBJ1-2, with TRBD1 as a possible D gene (6 bases). V was clipped by 2 bases and J by 8 bases, with 12 bases between them. Germline V gene sequence: CDR1 DFQATT, CDR2 SNEGSKA (reference sequence). This CDR3 comprises 12 residues. The CDR3 region has the DNA TGCAGTGCTAGAAAGGGGGTTCAGGGCTACACCTTC. It translates to CSARKGVQGYTF.